The source of this T cell receptor (beta chain) is a study of cytomegalovirus exposure and HLA in healthy donors (TCRdb year 2017). About the investigation overall: According to a later analysis, one platform produced both the 110 or so validation repertoires and the roughly 650 repertoires of the first cohort. The aim of the study was to test whether cataloging public T cell receptors could identify signatures of past pathogen exposure. Besides the first cohort of about 730 subjects, a separate validation cohort made up of 120 different subjects was used. The study combined high-throughput TCR immunosequencing, statistical association of individual TCRs with disease status, and machine learning to predict cytomegalovirus infection status.

Library generation was performed with the immunoSEQ multiplex PCR assay. The paper's data handling went like this. A statistical classification framework was built to diagnose cytomegalovirus status from the catalog of TCR beta chain sequences. Here the immuneACCESS table is served through TCRdb, limited to in-frame sequences with V and J called. Missing clones are a known gap in these copies; in checked studies unresolved V genes cover under half, and the rest lacks a known reason. Clone size and the V and J calls come from that table; the DNA yielded D and trimming. Within this sample are almost 200,000 clones, with 81% of them counted one time only. Together, the top ten hold 1.2% of the sample. On the study overall, not on this receptor specifically: Most TCR sequences were seen in very few donors, while some public TCRs were found in many individuals. The classifier was reported to diagnose cytomegalovirus status with high specificity and sensitivity in both the original cohort and the validation cohort. Of the cluster scores, 90% to 95% were above 0 in a later analysis, which found that TCRs clustered in the first cohort also tended to co-occur in the approximately 120 validation repertoires. A total of roughly 160 TCR beta chains were listed by the study as associated with cytomegalovirus. It was suggested by the authors that the approach could potentially be generalized to other disease states and immunological phenotypes. A later analysis lacked HLA typing for the validation cohort, so it scored co-occurrence in that cohort across all 110 or so repertoires. In vitro tests confirmed that a few of the cytomegalovirus-associated TCR beta chains recognize cytomegalovirus antigens.

Remarks on this clone: It lacks a known antigen. No per-base quality is available; no much larger clone lies one base away.

Donors formed part of the validation cohort, which comprised over a hundred subjects and was distinct from the first cohort of under 800 subjects. Input material: PBMCs. The sequence was obtained from a woman aged 25 to 45 in good health and CMV-seronegative.

The CDR3 region: CASSPGTGVRNQPQHF. The DNA reads TGTGCCAGCAGCCCTGGGACAGGGGTCCGCAATCAGCCCCAGCATTTT. Recombination joined TRBV7-3 with TRBJ1-5, with 10 central nucleotides matching TRBD1. The CDR3 starts with the cysteine, ends with the phenylalanine, and has 16 residues. Left in the record is the CDR3 DNA by itself, 48 bases read in frame from the first base. V loses 5 bases at its end and J loses 2 bases; junction bases beyond the gene matches: 6. The germline V gene yields SGHTA for CDR1 and FQGTGA for CDR2.